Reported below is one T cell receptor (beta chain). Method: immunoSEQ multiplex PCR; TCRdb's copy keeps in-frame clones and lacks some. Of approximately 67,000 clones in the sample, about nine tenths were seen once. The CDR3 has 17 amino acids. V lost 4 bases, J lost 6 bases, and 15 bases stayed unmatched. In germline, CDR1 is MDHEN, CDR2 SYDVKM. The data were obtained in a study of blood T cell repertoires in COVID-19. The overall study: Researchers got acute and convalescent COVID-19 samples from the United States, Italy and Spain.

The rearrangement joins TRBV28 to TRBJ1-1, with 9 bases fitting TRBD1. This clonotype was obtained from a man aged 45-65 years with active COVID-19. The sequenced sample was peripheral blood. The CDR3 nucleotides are TGTGCCAGCAGTTCTCCACTAGGGGGGGACAGGGTCCCTGAAGCTTTCTTT. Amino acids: CASSSPLGGDRVPEAFF.